This entry lists 10 T cell receptor beta chains sequenced from one sample in a study of cytomegalovirus exposure and HLA in healthy donors (dated by TCRdb to about 2017). Libraries were built with the immunoSEQ multiplex PCR assay. A mixture of 60 forward primers for TCR Vbeta segments and 13 reverse primers for TCR Jbeta segments was used in the multiplex PCR. In TCRdb, the immuneACCESS table is reduced to in-frame sequences with V and J assigned. These tables do not hold every clone; where another copy was compared, an unresolved V gene accounts for under half, and the others remain unexplained. Recorded for this sample are approximately 44,000 clones; about 72% of them occurred a single time. Roughly 1.4% of the sample is held by the ten biggest clonotypes. The sample consisted of PBMCs. The receptors here all came from a man aged 25-45 years in good health and CMV-seronegative.

J is TRBJ2-2 and V is TRBV19, with 9 bases fitting TRBD1. V lost 6 bases and J lost 8; bases outside the gene matches: 7. Germline assignment: CDR1 LNHDA and CDR2 SQIVND (reference sequence). This CDR3 has 14 residues. CDR3 DNA sequence: TGTGCCAGTAGGGTGGACAGGGGAAGAGGGGAGCTGTTTTTT. Protein product: CASRVDRGRGELFF.

V gene TRBV10-3 combines with J gene TRBJ1-2; 11 bases are a match to TRBD1. This CDR3 has 15 amino acids. Germline values: CDR1 ENHRY, CDR2 SYGVKD. J was trimmed by 5 bases and V by 8 bases; bases with no gene match: 10. The CDR3 here is CAISPGQGARYGYTF. CDR3 nucleotides: TGTGCCATCTCCCCAGGACAGGGGGCAAGGTATGGCTACACCTTC.

This clone was seen a handful of times. The gene calls are TRBV28 and TRBJ2-6; 10 nucleotides agree with TRBD1. J was trimmed by 0 bases and V by 5 bases; bases with no gene match: 7. Germline-derived CDR1 and CDR2 are MDHEN and SYDVKM. There are 18 residues in the CDR3. CDR3 protein: CASSGTGQGFSGANVLTF. Written as DNA, the CDR3 is TGTGCCAGCAGTGGGACGGGACAGGGGTTCTCTGGGGCCAACGTCCTGACTTTC.

This clone was counted once. The chain uses TRBV11-2 and TRBJ1-2; D may be TRBD1 (5 bases). The ends were cut back, 4 bases at V and 3 bases at J, with 9 bases in the middle. Looked up from germline, CDR1 is SGHAT and CDR2 is FQNNGV. This CDR3 contains 13 residues. CDR3 sequence (DNA): TGTGCCAGCAGCTCACAGGCTCACTATGGCTACACCTTC. Its translation is CASSSQAHYGYTF.

A few counts support this clone. V is TRBV7-8 and J is TRBJ2-1; 10 bases are shared with TRBD2. Per the germline V gene, CDR1 is SGHVS and CDR2 is FQNEAQ. The CDR3 has 16 amino acids. J was trimmed by 4 bases and V by 4 bases; bases with no gene match: 7. The CDR3 DNA is TGTGCCAGCAGCTCAGAAGGACTAGCGGCTTACAATGAGCAGTTCTTC. It yields the protein CASSSEGLAAYNEQFF.

The V gene is TRBV27, the J gene TRBJ2-5; possible D gene TRBD2, 6 bases. The CDR3 contains 14 residues. V gave up 1 base and J gave up 2 bases, with 8 bases separating them. Germline assignment: CDR1 MNHEY and CDR2 SMNVEV (reference sequence). CDR3 protein: CASSLFGGQETQYF. As DNA, the CDR3 is TGTGCCAGCAGTTTATTTGGGGGGCAAGAGACCCAGTACTTC.

This chain uses TRBV7-2 with TRBJ1-4, with D tentatively TRBD1 (6 bases). This CDR3 has 15 residues. Trimming stripped 4 bases from V and 7 bases from J, with 16 bases between. Per the germline V gene, CDR1 is SGHTA and CDR2 is FQGNSA. This chain's CDR3 is CASSSWDNQGEKLFF. As DNA, the CDR3 is TGTGCCAGCAGCTCCTGGGACAACCAGGGTGAAAAACTGTTTTTT.

V is TRBV27 and J is TRBJ2-3; D perhaps matches TRBD2 (6 bases). The CDR3 length is 13 residues. CDR1 is MNHEY and CDR2 is SMNVEV in the germline V gene (reference sequence). Trimming left V 0 bases short and J 11 bases short, with 12 bases between. The CDR3 region has the DNA TGTGCCAGCAGTTTATCCGGGAGAGGGGAGCAGTATTTT. It yields the protein CASSLSGRGEQYF.

The J gene is TRBJ1-1, the V gene TRBV2; D unclear. CDR1 is SNHLY and CDR2 is FYNNEI in the germline V gene. Trimming took 6 bases from V and 4 from J, leaving 12 bases between them. The CDR3 covers 13 residues. This CDR3 reads CASRPASGTEAFF. The CDR3 region has the DNA TGTGCCAGCAGGCCGGCATCGGGCACTGAAGCTTTCTTT.

The chain has TRBV27 and TRBJ1-2; 8 bases line up with TRBD1. The CDR3 is 15 amino acids. Germline CDR1 is MNHEY and CDR2 is SMNVEV (reference sequence). J gave up 6 bases and V 5 bases, and 11 bases lay outside the gene matches. This CDR3 is CASSPGTGVIHGYTF. The CDR3 nucleotides are TGTGCCAGCAGTCCCGGGACAGGCGTAATCCATGGCTACACCTTC.